This record covers a single T cell receptor (beta chain). The data are from a study of blood T cell repertoires in COVID-19. Assay: immunoSEQ multiplex PCR; the TCRdb copy retains only in-frame clones and omits some. The sample contains roughly 74,000 clones, about 86% of which appear only once. This CDR3 contains 14 residues. The germline CDR1 and CDR2 sequences are KGHSH and LQKENI. Trimming pared 2 bases from V and 9 bases from J, leaving 14 bases between. This receptor was taken from an elderly woman with active or convalescent COVID-19. V usage is TRBV18 and J usage is TRBJ1-5; D not resolved. The sample was peripheral blood. CDR3 region: CASSPIDGEAPQHF. For the CDR3, the DNA is TGTGCCAGCTCACCAATAGATGGGGAGGCGCCCCAGCATTTT.